This T cell receptor beta chain was sequenced for a study of T-cell reconstitution after alpha-beta-depleted transplantation in children. It was with unique molecular identifiers that the TCRbeta library was prepared. TCRdb passed the PCR reads through MiXCR, listing each CDR3 protein once. In the table there are under 850,000 distinct CDR3 sequences, over 10% of which are singletons. This clonotype was picked up many times. Germline CDR1 and CDR2: SGHRS and YFSETQ. V lost 7 bases to trimming and J lost 2 bases, with 16 bases between them. The CDR3 runs to 14 residues. Sample: PBMCs, taken before TCRalphabeta/CD19-depleted stem cell transplant. The receptor was derived from a girl aged 2 to 10 with congenital amegakaryocytic thrombocytopenia, due to receive a stem cell transplant. The chain combines TRBV5-1 with TRBJ2-7; no definite D call. This CDR3 is CASAPRRLTYEQYF. The CDR3, as DNA: TGCGCCAGCGCCCCACGCAGACTTACCTACGAGCAGTACTTC. Combining the CDR3 with reference TRBV5-1 and TRBJ2-7 gives the whole variable domain KAGVTQTPRYLIKTRGQQVTLSCSPISGHRSVSWYQQTPGQGLQFLFEYFSETQRNKGNFPGRFSGRQFSNSRSEMNVSTLELGDSALYLCASAPRRLTYEQYFGPGTRLTVT.